This paragraph covers one TCR beta chain sequence. The sample comes from a study of control samples from healthy donors and cancer patients. The CDR3 runs 15 residues. Germline V gives CDR1 SGHVS, CDR2 FQNEAQ. V lost 2 bases and J 1 base, leaving 8 bases between the germline ends. Sequenced by immunoSEQ multiplex PCR; TCRdb stores in-frame clones only, minus some. The data hold 230,000 or so clones, with about 93% observed a single time. Material for sequencing was blood. V and J are TRBV7-8 and TRBJ2-2; D is undetermined. The sequence derives from a man in his forties or fifties in good health. The CDR3 DNA reads TGTGCCAGCAGCTTAATGAGACAGAACACCGGGGAGCTGTTTTTT. Translated, it gives CASSLMRQNTGELFF.